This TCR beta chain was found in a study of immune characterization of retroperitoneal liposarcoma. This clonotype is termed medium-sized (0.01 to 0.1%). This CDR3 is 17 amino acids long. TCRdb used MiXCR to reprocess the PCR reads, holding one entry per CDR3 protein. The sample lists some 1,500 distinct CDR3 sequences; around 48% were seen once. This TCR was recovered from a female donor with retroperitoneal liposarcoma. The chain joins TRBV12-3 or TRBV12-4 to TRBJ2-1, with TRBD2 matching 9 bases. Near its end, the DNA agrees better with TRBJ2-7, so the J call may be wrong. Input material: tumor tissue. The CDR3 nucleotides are TGTGCCAGCAGTTTAGTAGTTAGCGGGGGTGCGTACAATGAGCAGTACTTC. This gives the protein CASSLVVSGGAYNEQYF.